Below are 6 T cell receptor beta chains sequenced from a single sample in a study of CD8 T cells in Susac syndrome. Random hexamers served to reverse transcribe about 0.45 to 1 ug RNA. TCRdb re-called the immunoSEQ multiplex PCR reads with MiXCR, one entry per CDR3 protein. The table shows about 100,000 distinct CDR3 sequences, with about 95% occurring only once. Source material: CD8+ T cells from PBMCs. The receptors stem from a human donor with Susac syndrome.

The V and J genes are TRBV12-3 or TRBV12-4 and TRBJ2-1; 9 nucleotides match TRBD2. The CDR3 is 12 residues long. J gave up 6 bases and V 6 bases, and 0 bases lay outside the gene matches. In DNA form, the CDR3 reads TGTGCCAGCAGGACTAGCGGCAATGAGCAGTTCTTC. It encodes CASRTSGNEQFF.

This clonotype was seen once. This chain links TRBV15 with TRBJ1-5; 7 nucleotides agree with TRBD1. V gave up 0 bases and J gave up 2 bases; unmatched junction bases: 4. The CDR3 has 16 amino acids. Per the germline V gene, CDR1 is LNHNV and CDR2 is YYDKDF (reference sequence). The CDR3: CATSRETGWGNQPQHF. For the CDR3, the DNA is TGTGCCACCAGCAGAGAGACAGGGTGGGGCAATCAGCCCCAGCATTTT.

The chain uses TRBV9 and TRBJ1-2; 7 positions match TRBD1. The CDR3 has 16 amino acids. Germline V gene data show CDR1 as SGDLS and CDR2 as YYNGEE. V was clipped by 4 bases and J by 0 bases; unmatched bases: 9. CDR3: CASSPGTAISNYGYTF. DNA for the CDR3: TGTGCCAGCAGCCCCGGGACAGCTATCTCTAACTATGGCTACACCTTC.

The chain employs TRBV12-3 or TRBV12-4 and TRBJ2-1; possibly TRBD1 or TRBD2 for D (5 bases each). The CDR3 loop spans 13 amino acids. Trimming took 1 base from V and 10 from J, leaving 11 bases between them. CDR3 loop: CASSLETWGEQFF. CDR3 nucleotide sequence: TGTGCCAGCAGTTTAGAGACTTGGGGGGAGCAGTTCTTC.

The chain uses TRBV29-1 and TRBJ1-1; no firm D call. V shed 4 bases and J shed 0 bases, with 15 bases lying between them. CDR3 size: 15 residues. CDR1 and CDR2 (germline): SQVTM, ANQGSEA. CDR3 amino acids: CSVVGQVSMNTEAFF. The CDR3 DNA reads TGCAGCGTTGTTGGGCAGGTTTCAATGAACACTGAAGCTTTCTTT.

The chain combines TRBV28 with TRBJ1-4; TRBD1 matches at 8 bases. CDR1 and CDR2 from the germline V gene are MDHEN and SYDVKM. The V segment lost 0 bases and the J segment 2 bases; nucleotides outside the gene matches: 5. The CDR3 is 17 residues long. Written as DNA, the CDR3 is TGTGCCAGCAGTTTATGGGCAGGGGGCACGACTAATGAAAAACTGTTTTTT. Protein: CASSLWAGGTTNEKLFF.